There are many counts of the clone carrying this T cell receptor beta chain. This specimen comes from a study of low-dose radiotherapy and immunotherapy resistance in tumors. First-strand cDNA used TRAV- and TRBV-specific primers, covering alpha and beta chains. TCR amplification involved 20 PCR cycles with a constant-region primer and V-primer adapter. TCRdb ran MiXCR on the reads and lists one entry per CDR3 protein. This sample has about 91,000 distinct CDR3 sequences, with more than 20% found just once. Time point defined: after trial treatment. The treatment denotes: LDRT plus nivolumab, ipilimumab, low-dose cyclophosphamide and aspirin (RACIN trial). This CDR3 contains 12 residues. The germline CDR1 and CDR2 sequences are SEHNR and FQNEAQ (reference sequence). V dropped 3 bases and J dropped 5 bases, with 7 bases sitting between them.

V is TRBV7-9 and J is TRBJ1-2; no definite D call. Here the sequenced sample was PBMCs, taken after low-dose radiotherapy plus immunotherapy. The clonotype comes from a female donor with ovarian cancer. The CDR3 protein is CASSLVTYGYTF. As DNA, the CDR3 is TGTGCCAGCAGCTTGGTGACATATGGCTACACCTTC.